The present T cell receptor beta chain was sequenced within a study of T cell repertoires in cytomegalovirus infection. Turning to the study itself: CMV epitopes in the study were HLA-C-restricted (recently identified) and HLA-B-restricted (well studied). Public TCR beta signatures indicated both CMV infection and matching HLA type. Study-wide results and caveats: Totalled public TCR beta family frequency picked out people who carried CMV plus the relevant HLA. HLA-C-restricted CMV-specific TCR beta clonotypes were dominant in the ex vivo response.

As for this clonotype: Its target is not known.

The germline CDR1 and CDR2 sequences are SGHAT and FQNNGV. Between the trimmed V and J ends, which lost 0 bases and 1 base, there was a span of 9 bases. The CDR3 spans 15 residues. One entry per CDR3 protein, called by TCRdb with MiXCR from the reads. The table shows 360,000 or so distinct CDR3 sequences, with roughly a third occurring only once. V is TRBV11-2 and J is TRBJ1-1, with D unclear. This TCR derives from a human donor in good health (CMV status not recorded). Some clones in this sample may be carry-over from other donors' samples. The sample here was cultured PBMCs, taken from culture after CMV antigen stimulation. Written as DNA, the CDR3 is TGTGCCAGCAGCTTAGAGGGAGTCAGGAACACTGAAGCTTTCTTT. It specifies CASSLEGVRNTEAFF.